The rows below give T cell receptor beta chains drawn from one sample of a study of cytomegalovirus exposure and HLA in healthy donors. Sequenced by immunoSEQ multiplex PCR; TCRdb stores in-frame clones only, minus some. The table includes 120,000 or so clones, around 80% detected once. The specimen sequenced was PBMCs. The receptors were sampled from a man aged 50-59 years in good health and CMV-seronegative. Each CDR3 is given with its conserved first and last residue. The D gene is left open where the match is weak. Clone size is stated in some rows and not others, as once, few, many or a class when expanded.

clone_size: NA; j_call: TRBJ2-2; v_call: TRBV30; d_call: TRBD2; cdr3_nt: TGTGCCTGGAGTACTGGGCTAGCGGGGGATCCAGCTTCCGGGGAGCTGTTTTTT; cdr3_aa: CAWSTGLAGDPASGELFF
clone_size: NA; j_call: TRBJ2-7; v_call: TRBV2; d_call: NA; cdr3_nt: TGTGCCAGCAGTGCAACTCTTGCCTACGAGCAGTACTTC; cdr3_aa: CASSATLAYEQYF
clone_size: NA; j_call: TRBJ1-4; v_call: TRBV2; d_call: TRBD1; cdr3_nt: TGTGCCAGCAGCGGACAGGGGGCGCATGAAAAACTGTTTTTT; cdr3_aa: CASSGQGAHEKLFF
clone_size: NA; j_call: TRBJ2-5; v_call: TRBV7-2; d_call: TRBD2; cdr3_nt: TGTGCCAGCAGCTTAGCGGGACTAGTTAGGGAGACCCAGTACTTC; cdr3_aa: CASSLAGLVRETQYF
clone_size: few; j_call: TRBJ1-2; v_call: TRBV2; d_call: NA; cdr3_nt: TGTGCCAGCAGTGAAACCGGCAGGGCACTGGGTGGCTACACCTTC; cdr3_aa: CASSETGRALGGYTF
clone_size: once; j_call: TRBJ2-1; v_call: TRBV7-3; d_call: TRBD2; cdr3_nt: TGTGCCAGCAGCCTCCCGGGGACTAGCGGGGCGTACAATGAGCAGTTCTTC; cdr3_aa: CASSLPGTSGAYNEQFF
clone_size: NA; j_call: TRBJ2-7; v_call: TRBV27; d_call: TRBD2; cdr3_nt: TGTGCCAGCAGTTTGGCCGGGACTAGCGGGGGGCGTTACGAGCAGTACTTC; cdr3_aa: CASSLAGTSGGRYEQYF
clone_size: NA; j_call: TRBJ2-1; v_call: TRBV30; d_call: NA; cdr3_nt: TGTGCCTGGAGTGGAACAGGATCTGGTGAGCAGTTCTTC; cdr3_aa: CAWSGTGSGEQFF
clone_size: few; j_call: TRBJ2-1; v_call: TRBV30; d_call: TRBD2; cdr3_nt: TGTGCCTGGAGTGCGCGGGGGAGCTCCTACAATGAGCAGTTCTTC; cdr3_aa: CAWSARGSSYNEQFF
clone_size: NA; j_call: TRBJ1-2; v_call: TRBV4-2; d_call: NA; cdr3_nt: TGTGCCAGCAGTCCGGTTCCTCCTAACTATGGCTACACCTTC; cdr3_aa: CASSPVPPNYGYTF
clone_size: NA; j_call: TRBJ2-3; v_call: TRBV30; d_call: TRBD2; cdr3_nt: TGTGCCTGGAGTGTAGTAGCGGGGAACACAGATACGCAGTATTTT; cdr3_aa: CAWSVVAGNTDTQYF
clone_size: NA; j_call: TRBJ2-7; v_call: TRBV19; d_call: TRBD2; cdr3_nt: TGTGCCAGTAGTATTCGGACTAGCGGGAGTTCCTACGAGCAGTACTTC; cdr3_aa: CASSIRTSGSSYEQYF
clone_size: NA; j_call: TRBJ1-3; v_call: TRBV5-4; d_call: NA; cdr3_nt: TGTGCCAGCAGCTTGGACCCGGGAACCTCTGGAAACACCATATATTTT; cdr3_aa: CASSLDPGTSGNTIYF
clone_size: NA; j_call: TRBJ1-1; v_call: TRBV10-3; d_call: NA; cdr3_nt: TGTGCCATCAGTGGACCCCAGGACACTGAAGCTTTCTTT; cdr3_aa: CAISGPQDTEAFF
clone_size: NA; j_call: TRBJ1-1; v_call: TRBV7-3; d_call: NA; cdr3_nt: TGTGCCAGCAGCTTAACTCGGGGGACTGAAGCTTTCTTT; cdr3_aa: CASSLTRGTEAFF
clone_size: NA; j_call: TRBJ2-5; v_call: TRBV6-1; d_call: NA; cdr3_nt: TGTGCCAGCAGGACCGCAGGGGGGACTGAGACCCAGTACTTC; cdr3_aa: CASRTAGGTETQYF
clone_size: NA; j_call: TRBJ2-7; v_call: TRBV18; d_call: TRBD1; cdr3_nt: TGTGCCTGCTCACCTACTACAGGGGGCCCTCCCTACGAGCAGTACTTC; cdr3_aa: CACSPTTGGPPYEQYF
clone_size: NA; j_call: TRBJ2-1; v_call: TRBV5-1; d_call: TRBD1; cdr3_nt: TGCGCCAGCAGCCCGACAGGGTCATTCTCCTACAATGAGCAGTTCTTC; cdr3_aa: CASSPTGSFSYNEQFF
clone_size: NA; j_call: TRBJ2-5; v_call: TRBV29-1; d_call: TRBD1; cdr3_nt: TGCAGCGTCCCGGGACAGGGGACAGAGACCCAGTACTTC; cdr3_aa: CSVPGQGTETQYF
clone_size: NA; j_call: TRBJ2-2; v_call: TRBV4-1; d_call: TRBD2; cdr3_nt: TGCGCCAGCAGCCAGTCCCCTAGCGGGAGTGCCGGGGAGCTGTTTTTT; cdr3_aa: CASSQSPSGSAGELFF
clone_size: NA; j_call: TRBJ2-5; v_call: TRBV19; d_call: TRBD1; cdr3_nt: TGTGCCAGTAGCAATTACCCCTCCCCAAGGGGACAGGGATTGGAGACCCAGTACTTC; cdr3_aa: CASSNYPSPRGQGLETQYF
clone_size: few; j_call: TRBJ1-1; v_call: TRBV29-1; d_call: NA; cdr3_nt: TGCAGCGCCGACGGGGGGAGAGGGACTGAAGCTTTCTTT; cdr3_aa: CSADGGRGTEAFF
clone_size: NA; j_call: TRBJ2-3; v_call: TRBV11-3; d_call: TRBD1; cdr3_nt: TGTGCCAGCAGCCCAAGACAGGGTGACACAGATACGCAGTATTTT; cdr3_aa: CASSPRQGDTDTQYF
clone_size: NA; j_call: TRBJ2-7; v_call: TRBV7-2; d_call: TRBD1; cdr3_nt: TGTGCCAGCAGCTGGACAGGGGGTTACGAGCAGTACTTC; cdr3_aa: CASSWTGGYEQYF
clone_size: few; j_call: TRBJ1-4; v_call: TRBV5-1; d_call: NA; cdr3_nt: TGCGCCAGCAGCGTCGGGCCCGGGAGTGTAGAAAAACTGTTTTTT; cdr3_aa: CASSVGPGSVEKLFF
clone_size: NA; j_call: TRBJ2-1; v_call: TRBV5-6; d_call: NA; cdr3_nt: TGTGCCAGCAGCTTGGTGGGGGCGAATGAGCAGTTCTTC; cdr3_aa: CASSLVGANEQFF
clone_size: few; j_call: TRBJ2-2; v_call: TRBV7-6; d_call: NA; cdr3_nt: TGTGCCAGCAGCTTTGCGGGCGGGACTACCGGGGAGCTGTTTTTT; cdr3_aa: CASSFAGGTTGELFF
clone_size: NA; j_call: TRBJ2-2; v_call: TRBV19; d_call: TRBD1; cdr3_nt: TGTGCCAGTAGTTCCAGGGGGCAAATGGCCGGGGAGCTGTTTTTT; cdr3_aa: CASSSRGQMAGELFF
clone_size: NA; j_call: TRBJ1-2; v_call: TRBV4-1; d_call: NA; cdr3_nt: TGCGCCAGCAGCCAAGCGTCCAAAAACTATGGCCACACCTTC; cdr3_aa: CASSQASKNYGHTF
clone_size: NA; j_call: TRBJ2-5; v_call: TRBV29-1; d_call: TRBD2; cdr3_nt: TGCAGCGTTGAACTTGGGGGGGGGACCCAGTACTTC; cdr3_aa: CSVELGGGTQYF
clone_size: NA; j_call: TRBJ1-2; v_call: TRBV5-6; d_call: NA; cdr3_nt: TGTGCCAGCAGCTCAAACAGGAACTACTGGTATGGCTACCCCTTC; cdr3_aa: CASSSNRNYWYGYPF
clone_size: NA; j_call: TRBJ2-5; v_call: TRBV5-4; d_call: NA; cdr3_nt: TGTGCCAGCAGCCCCCCCCGAGGCCTCAACCGGACACGAGAGACCCAGTACTTC; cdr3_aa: CASSPPRGLNRTRETQYF
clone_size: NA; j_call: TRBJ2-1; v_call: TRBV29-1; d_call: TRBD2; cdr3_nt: TGCAGCGCCGGGGGATCGCCAGCGGGAGTATACAATGAGCAGTTCTTC; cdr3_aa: CSAGGSPAGVYNEQFF
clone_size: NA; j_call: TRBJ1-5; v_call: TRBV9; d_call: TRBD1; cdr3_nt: TGTGCCAGCAGCGTATTGGGACAGGGCCGTATGGGCAATCAGCCCCAGCATTTT; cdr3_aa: CASSVLGQGRMGNQPQHF
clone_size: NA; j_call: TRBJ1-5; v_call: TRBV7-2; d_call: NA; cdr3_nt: TGTGCCAGCAGCTTATTAGGACTTCAGCCCCAGCATTTT; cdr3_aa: CASSLLGLQPQHF
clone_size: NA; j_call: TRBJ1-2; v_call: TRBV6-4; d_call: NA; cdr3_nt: TGTGCCAGCAGTGACCCCCCCCACACTGGCTACACCTTC; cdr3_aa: CASSDPPHTGYTF
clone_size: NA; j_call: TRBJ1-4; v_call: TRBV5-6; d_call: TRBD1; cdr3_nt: TGTGCCAGCAGCTTAATGGGACAGGGAGATGAAAAACTGTTTTTT; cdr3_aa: CASSLMGQGDEKLFF
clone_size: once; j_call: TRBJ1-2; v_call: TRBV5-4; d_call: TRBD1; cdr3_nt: TGTGCCAGCAGCGGGGGACAGCTGAACTATGGCTACACCTTC; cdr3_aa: CASSGGQLNYGYTF
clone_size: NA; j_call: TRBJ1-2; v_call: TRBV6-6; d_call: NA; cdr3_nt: TGTGCCAGCAGCCCTAATCCGGAGGGTGGCTACACCTTC; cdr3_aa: CASSPNPEGGYTF
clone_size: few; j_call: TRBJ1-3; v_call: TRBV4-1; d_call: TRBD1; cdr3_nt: TGCGCCAGCAGCCCCAGGTGGACAGGGGGAAACACCATATATTTT; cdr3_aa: CASSPRWTGGNTIYF
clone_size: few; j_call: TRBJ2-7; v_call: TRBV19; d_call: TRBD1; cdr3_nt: TGTGCCAGTAGTAGGGACAGTACCTACGAGCAGTACTTC; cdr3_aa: CASSRDSTYEQYF
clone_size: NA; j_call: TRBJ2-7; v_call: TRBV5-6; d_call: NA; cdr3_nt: TGTCCCAGCAGCTTGGTGCCGGGAGCAAGCTACGAGCAGTACTTC; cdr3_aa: CPSSLVPGASYEQYF
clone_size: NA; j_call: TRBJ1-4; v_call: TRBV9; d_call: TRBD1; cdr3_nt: TGTGCCAGCAGCGTAGGACGGACAGGGAAAAATGAAAAACTGTTTTTT; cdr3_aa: CASSVGRTGKNEKLFF
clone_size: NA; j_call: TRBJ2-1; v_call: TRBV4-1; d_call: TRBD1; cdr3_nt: TGCGCCAGCAGCCAAGCTCAGGGGGCGAGCAATGAGCAGTTCTTC; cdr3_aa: CASSQAQGASNEQFF
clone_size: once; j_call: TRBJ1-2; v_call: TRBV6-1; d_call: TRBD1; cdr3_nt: TGTGCCAGCAGTGTTGGGGGACAGGGCGTTGTAGACTATGGCTACACCTTC; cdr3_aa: CASSVGGQGVVDYGYTF
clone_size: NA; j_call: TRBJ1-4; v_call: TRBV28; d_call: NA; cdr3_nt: TGTGCCAGCAGCGGCGGGGCCCCTTCAACTAATGAAAAACTGTTTTTT; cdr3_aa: CASSGGAPSTNEKLFF
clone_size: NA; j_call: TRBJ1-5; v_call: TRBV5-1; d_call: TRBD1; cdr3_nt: TGCGCCAGCAGCTTGGTGACAGGGGATGGCAATCAGCCCCAGCATTTT; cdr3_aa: CASSLVTGDGNQPQHF
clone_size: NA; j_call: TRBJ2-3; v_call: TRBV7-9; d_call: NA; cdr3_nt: TGTGCCAGCAGCCGGTTCACAGATACGCAGTATTTT; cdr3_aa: CASSRFTDTQYF
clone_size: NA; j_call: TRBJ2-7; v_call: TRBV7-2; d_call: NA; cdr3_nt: TGTGCCAGCAGCTTAGACACCACCTACGAGCAGTACTTC; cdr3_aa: CASSLDTTYEQYF
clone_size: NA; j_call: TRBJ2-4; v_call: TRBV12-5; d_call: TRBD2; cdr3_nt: TGTGCTAGTGCCCTCCTAGCGGGGGGGCTCTGCATTCAGTACTTC; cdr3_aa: CASALLAGGLCIQYF
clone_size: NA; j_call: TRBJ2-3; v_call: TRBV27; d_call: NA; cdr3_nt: TGTGCCAGCAGTTCCCGGACAGTAGGGGAATTCACAGATACGCAGTATTTT; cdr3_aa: CASSSRTVGEFTDTQYF